Below are 23 T cell receptor beta chains sequenced from a single sample in a study of cytomegalovirus exposure and HLA in healthy donors. Primers included in the PCR were 60 Vbeta and 13 Jbeta primers. Only in-frame clones appear in the TCRdb table, and some are missing; sequencing was by immunoSEQ multiplex PCR. Of about 160,000 clones detected, 65% to 85% appear once; the ten largest clones hold around 2.8%. Sequenced input: PBMCs. The receptor set was obtained from a woman in her forties in good health and CMV-seropositive.

The genes are TRBV9 and TRBJ2-3, with 9 bases matching TRBD1. Germline trimming cut 0 bases from V and 6 bases from J; bases unmatched to any gene: 5. The CDR3 is 15 amino acids. Germline V CDR1 and CDR2: SGDLS, YYNGEE. The CDR3 region is CASSVVTGGLDTQYF. In DNA, the CDR3 is TGTGCCAGCAGCGTAGTGACAGGGGGGCTGGATACGCAGTATTTT.

The chain employs TRBV6-1 and TRBJ2-5, with TRBD1 matching 7 bases. V shed 4 bases and J 4 bases; nucleotides not matched to a gene: 3. Germline V gene lookup returns CDR1 MNHNS and CDR2 SASEGT. CDR3 length: 13 residues. In DNA form, the CDR3 reads TGTGCCAGCAGTGTACAGGGGAGAGAGACCCAGTACTTC. Translated, it gives CASSVQGRETQYF.

This sequence joins TRBV7-2 and TRBJ2-3; maybe TRBD1 (5 bases). Trimming shortened V by 7 bases and J by 5 bases, and 10 bases separated the two germline ends. This CDR3 contains 12 residues. Germline V lookup: CDR1 SGHTA, CDR2 FQGNSA. Here the CDR3 reads CASMDILDTQYF. CDR3 in DNA: TGTGCCAGCATGGACATTTTAGATACGCAGTATTTT.

CDR3 sequence reads: CASSLYAGATGNTIYF. The CDR3 nucleotides are TGTGCCAGTAGTCTTTACGCGGGGGCAACTGGAAACACCATATATTTT. The chain combines TRBV19 with TRBJ1-3; D is perhaps TRBD1 (6 bases). Germline V CDR1 and CDR2: LNHDA, SQIVND (reference sequence). The ends were cut back, 5 bases at V and 2 bases at J, with 16 bases in the middle. The CDR3 covers 16 residues.

The J gene is TRBJ1-2, the V gene TRBV23-1; 8 nucleotides align to TRBD1. TRBV23-1 is an ORF, with its function uncertain. V lost 7 bases, J lost 1 base, and 23 bases stayed unmatched. The CDR3 length is 20 residues. CDR3 coding DNA: TGCGCCAGCAATGAGGGGGAAGGGACAGGCCCCGGGGGACTTAACTATGGCTACACCTTC. This translates into CASNEGEGTGPGGLNYGYTF.

The chain joins TRBV11-2 to TRBJ1-3; D remains ambiguous. The CDR3 is 14 amino acids. V was pared by 2 bases and J by 0 bases, with 5 bases between. Germline V gene data show CDR1 as SGHAT and CDR2 as FQNNGV. CDR3 coding DNA: TGTGCCAGCAGCTTACAGTACTCTGGAAACACCATATATTTT. It yields the protein CASSLQYSGNTIYF.

This clone was detected a few times. The gene calls are TRBV28 and TRBJ1-4, with D perhaps matching TRBD1 (6 bases). Germline CDR1 and CDR2: MDHEN and SYDVKM. Trimming pared 5 bases from V and 8 bases from J, leaving 12 bases between. The CDR3 extends over 13 amino acids. CDR3 nucleotide sequence: TGTGCCAGCAGTCGCAGGGGCGGCGAAAAACTGTTTTTT. Protein: CASSRRGGEKLFF.

The rearrangement uses TRBV4-1 and TRBJ2-5, with 7 nucleotides matching TRBD2. CDR3 length: 14 residues. The junction had 3 bases not matched to a gene; V was cut back by 1 base and J by 4 bases. In germline, CDR1 is MGHRA, CDR2 YSYEKL. The CDR3 reads CASSQAGGRETQYF. In DNA form, the CDR3 reads TGCGCCAGCAGCCAAGCGGGGGGTCGAGAGACCCAGTACTTC.

V and J are TRBV23-1 and TRBJ2-3, with D hard to call. TRBV23-1 is placed among ORFs of uncertain function. The ends were cut back, 0 bases at V and 5 bases at J, with 6 bases in the middle. The CDR3 is made up of 13 amino acids. The CDR3 protein is CASSQSSGDTQYF. The CDR3 bases are TGCGCCAGCAGTCAATCCTCAGGAGATACGCAGTATTTT.

The chain uses TRBV7-2 and TRBJ1-2; a possible D gene is TRBD1 (6 bases). This CDR3 comprises 13 residues. V gave up 5 bases and J gave up 3 bases, with 10 bases separating them. Per germline, CDR1 SGHTA and CDR2 FQGNSA. CDR3: CASSPDRYYGYTF. CDR3 sequence (DNA): TGTGCCAGCAGCCCCGACAGGTACTATGGCTACACCTTC.

The chain couples TRBV4-3 to TRBJ1-2; D gene uncertain. Germline values: CDR1 LGHNA, CDR2 YSLEER. The CDR3 totals 15 residues. Trimming took off 0 bases at V and 1 base at J, with 9 bases between the two ends. This CDR3 is CASSQDGGSNYGYTF. Written as DNA, the CDR3 is TGCGCCAGCAGCCAAGACGGAGGCAGTAACTATGGCTACACCTTC.

The CDR3 is CASTKRGGRNYGYTF. CDR3 in DNA: TGTGCCAGCACCAAAAGGGGGGGCCGGAACTATGGCTACACCTTC. The rearrangement uses TRBV5-6 and TRBJ1-2, with a tentative D call TRBD1 (6 bases). Trimming removed 6 bases from V and 2 bases from J, with 17 bases in between. Germline CDR1 SGHDT, CDR2 YYEEEE. The CDR3 is made up of 15 amino acids.

The gene calls are TRBV4-1 and TRBJ2-2, with 9 bases fitting TRBD1. Per germline, CDR1 MGHRA and CDR2 YSYEKL. V dropped 4 bases and J dropped 3; count of bases not matched to a gene: 6. This CDR3 is 16 amino acids long. In nucleotides, the CDR3 is TGCGCCAGCAGCCTCCGGGACAGGGCGGACACCGGGGAGCTGTTTTTT. It specifies CASSLRDRADTGELFF.

This chain links TRBV18 with TRBJ2-2, with D possibly matching TRBD1 (6 bases). This CDR3 has 15 residues. V lost 4 bases to trimming and J lost 3 bases, with 12 bases between them. Germline lookup yields CDR1 KGHSH and CDR2 LQKENI. CDR3 loop: CASSQNRADTGELFF. Written as DNA, the CDR3 is TGTGCCAGCTCACAAAACAGGGCGGACACCGGGGAGCTGTTTTTT.

V and J are TRBV7-9 and TRBJ2-3; 9 bases match TRBD1. This CDR3 is built from 17 residues. The V segment lost 5 bases and the J segment 4 bases; nucleotides outside the gene matches: 13. Germline loops: CDR1 SEHNR, CDR2 FQNEAQ (reference sequence). The CDR3 sequence is CASSLMGQGKVADTQYF. CDR3 DNA sequence: TGTGCCAGCAGCCTCATGGGACAGGGCAAGGTTGCAGATACGCAGTATTTT. The whole variable domain, remainder taken from reference TRBV7-9 and TRBJ2-3, is DTGVSQNPRHKITKRGQNVTFRCDPISEHNRLYWYRQTLGQGPEFLTYFQNEAQLEKSRLLSDRFSAERPKGSFSTLEIQRTEQGDSAMYLCASSLMGQGKVADTQYFGPGTRLTVL.

The gene calls are TRBV10-2 and TRBJ2-7, with 9 bases that match TRBD1. CDR3 length: 16 residues. CDR1 and CDR2 (germline): WSHSY, SAAADI. The trim removed 1 base at V and 0 bases at J, leaving 4 bases unmatched. For the CDR3, the DNA is TGCGCCAGCAGTGAGTTCCGGACAGGGGCCTCCTACGAGCAGTACTTC. Its translation is CASSEFRTGASYEQYF.

For this clone: This CDR3 is also generated by other DNA sequences in the sample. The J gene is TRBJ2-3, the V gene TRBV7-2, with unresolved D. The ends were cut back, 0 bases at V and 5 bases at J, with 6 bases in the middle. The germline V gene encodes CDR1 SGHTA and CDR2 FQGNSA. The CDR3 runs 13 residues. The CDR3 nucleotides are TGTGCCAGCAGCTTAGCCGGCGGAGATACGCAGTATTTT. It yields the protein CASSLAGGDTQYF.

The V call is TRBV19, the J call TRBJ1-2; 8 bases align to TRBD1. The CDR3 runs 13 residues. V lost 7 bases to trimming and J lost 4 bases; unmatched junction nucleotides: 5. Germline V lookup: CDR1 LNHDA, CDR2 SQIVND (reference sequence). CDR3 region: CASTGGRGYGYTF. DNA for the CDR3: TGTGCCAGTACAGGGGGCCGTGGCTATGGCTACACCTTC.

The rearrangement joins TRBV4-3 to TRBJ1-3; no firm D call. Trimming left V 1 base short and J 0 bases short, with 4 bases between. The CDR3 contains 14 residues. Per germline, CDR1 LGHNA and CDR2 YSLEER. The CDR3 nucleotides are TGCGCCAGCAGCCAAGTCCTCTCTGGAAACACCATATATTTT. It translates to CASSQVLSGNTIYF.

This chain joins TRBV19 and TRBJ1-5; the D gene is possibly TRBD1 (6 bases). Looked up from germline, CDR1 is LNHDA and CDR2 is SQIVND (reference sequence). V was clipped by 7 bases and J by 1 base, with 11 bases between them. This CDR3 comprises 14 residues. The CDR3 loop reads CASIGGASNQPQHF. As DNA, the CDR3 is TGTGCCAGTATAGGGGGGGCGAGCAATCAGCCCCAGCATTTT. The whole variable domain, filled in from reference TRBV19 and TRBJ1-5, reads DGGITQSPKYLFRKEGQNVTLSCEQNLNHDAMYWYRQDPGQGLRLIYYSQIVNDFQKGDIAEGYSVSREKKESFPLTVTSAQKNPTAFYLCASIGGASNQPQHFGDGTRLSIL.

The V and J genes are TRBV28 and TRBJ2-7; TRBD1 matches 10 bases. CDR3 size: 13 residues. Trimming took 9 bases from V and 4 from J; bases not matched to a gene: 6. Germline V gives CDR1 MDHEN, CDR2 SYDVKM. The CDR3 region has the DNA TGTGCCAGTTACCGGGACAGGGGTTACGAGCAGTACTTC. Amino acids: CASYRDRGYEQYF.

The J gene is TRBJ2-3, the V gene TRBV7-2, with TRBD2 as a possible D gene (6 bases). The CDR3 has 15 amino acids. The V end lost 1 base, the J end lost 8 bases, and 16 bases lay between the germline ends. Germline V CDR1 and CDR2: SGHTA, FQGNSA. The CDR3 DNA follows: TGTGCCAGCAGCTTAGGATTCGGAGGGGTGGGTACGCAGTATTTT. It yields the protein CASSLGFGGVGTQYF.

The chain employs TRBV19 and TRBJ2-7; D is possibly TRBD2 (5 bases). Germline V lookup: CDR1 LNHDA, CDR2 SQIVND (reference sequence). The CDR3 has 15 amino acids. The ends were cut back, 5 bases at V and 0 bases at J, with 14 bases in the middle. The CDR3 reads CASSSTRGVSYEQYF. CDR3 nucleotide sequence: TGTGCCAGTAGTTCGACCCGGGGTGTCTCCTACGAGCAGTACTTC. Using reference TRBV19 and TRBJ2-7 for the parts outside the CDR3, the full variable domain is DGGITQSPKYLFRKEGQNVTLSCEQNLNHDAMYWYRQDPGQGLRLIYYSQIVNDFQKGDIAEGYSVSREKKESFPLTVTSAQKNPTAFYLCASSSTRGVSYEQYFGPGTRLTVT.